This T cell receptor beta chain was profiled in a study of OX40 agonist ivuxolimab in advanced cancers. Study outcomes and limitations: Specificity for antigen went undetermined in the expanded peripheral T cells.

The CDR3 length is 14 residues. Germline lookup yields CDR1 MNHNS and CDR2 SASEGT. V was pared by 7 bases and J by 2 bases, with 12 bases between. For this clone: No antigen is known for it.

Sequencing was performed with immunoSEQ multiplex PCR; in TCRdb, only in-frame clones are kept and a portion is missing. The table has 65,000 to 90,000 clones, around 90% seen once. The chain couples TRBV6-1 to TRBJ1-5; D gene unclear. The sequences come from CD4+ or CD8+ T cells sorted from blood, collected in a trial of the OX40 agonist ivuxolimab. This TCR was recovered from an adult with an advanced solid tumor such as melanoma, head and neck, liver or kidney cancer. For the CDR3, the DNA is TGTGCCAGCAAGTGGCTTAGGGGCAATCAGCCCCAGCATTTT. This sequence encodes CASKWLRGNQPQHF.